These 21 T cell receptor beta chains were sequenced from one sample in a study of CD8+ T cells in alopecia areata. Stated treatment: oral pan-JAK inhibitor, 5-10 mg twice daily. RNA extraction and reverse transcription yielded cDNA as sequencing template. This table comes from immunoSEQ multiplex PCR, and its TCRdb copy is limited to in-frame clones, with some not included. The table lists some 44,000 clones, over 85% of them singletons, with 15% to 20% in the top ten. The specimen was CD8+ T cells sorted from blood, collected at week 24, from a patient treated with tofacitinib. Receptors were obtained from a human donor with alopecia areata.

The chain is built from TRBV29-1 and TRBJ2-7; 8 bases fit TRBD1. V lost 4 bases, J lost 1 base, and 3 bases stayed unmatched. There are 13 residues in the CDR3. The V gene's germline CDR1 is SQVTM and CDR2 ANQGSEA. The CDR3 DNA reads TGCAGCGTTGGTACAGGGGGGTCCTACGAGCAGTACTTC. This gives the protein CSVGTGGSYEQYF.

The CDR3 nucleotides read TGTGCCAGCAGTTCGACAGGGAGCACCGGGGAGCTGTTTTTT. This sequence encodes CASSSTGSTGELFF. This chain uses TRBV28 with TRBJ2-2, with 7 bases matching TRBD1. CDR1 is MDHEN, CDR2 SYDVKM, per germline. The J segment lost 4 bases and the V segment lost 4 bases, leaving 3 bases of the junction unmatched. The CDR3 runs to 14 residues.

This clone showed up just once. This rearrangement joins TRBV7-9 to TRBJ2-2, with D unresolved. CDR1 SEHNR and CDR2 FQNEAQ come from the germline V gene (reference sequence). Trimming pared 7 bases from V and 7 bases from J, leaving 4 bases between. This CDR3 contains 10 residues. The DNA for the CDR3 is TGTGCCAGCACGGGCGGGGAGCTGTTTTTT. It specifies CASTGGELFF.

CDR3 protein: CASSQDDGAQYF. As DNA, the CDR3 is TGCGCCAGCAGCCAAGATGACGGGGCGCAGTATTTT. The chain uses TRBV4-3 and TRBJ2-3, with D tentatively TRBD2 (5 bases). Between the trimmed V and J ends, which lost 0 bases and 10 bases, there was a span of 8 bases. Germline-derived CDR1 and CDR2 are LGHNA and YSLEER. The CDR3 runs 12 residues.

The gene calls are TRBV5-1 and TRBJ2-7; no definite D call. The germline V gene encodes CDR1 SGHRS and CDR2 YFSETQ. V lost 4 bases to trimming and J lost 0 bases, with 11 bases between them. This CDR3 has 14 amino acids. CDR3 in amino acids: CASSGQQNSYEQYF. The CDR3 DNA is TGCGCCAGCAGCGGGCAGCAAAACTCCTACGAGCAGTACTTC.

This clone was counted a single time. V usage is TRBV27 and J usage is TRBJ2-7; TRBD1 is a possible D gene (5 bases). The CDR3 is made up of 15 amino acids. The V gene's germline CDR1 is MNHEY and CDR2 SMNVEV (reference sequence). V lost 4 bases and J lost 0, with 13 bases in between. The CDR3 is CASSYKGSSSYEQYF. CDR3 sequence (DNA): TGTGCCAGCAGTTATAAGGGGTCAAGCTCCTACGAGCAGTACTTC.

The chain has TRBV28 and TRBJ1-5; D is ambiguous. This CDR3 is built from 14 residues. V was cut by 3 bases and J by 0 bases, with 6 bases left in between. The germline V gene has CDR1 MDHEN and CDR2 SYDVKM. CDR3 bases: TGTGCCAGCAGTTTGAGCGATAGCAATCAGCCCCAGCATTTT. This gives the protein CASSLSDSNQPQHF.

This clone was seen just once. Its ends do not fully match the called genes, so a read error is possible. V gene TRBV7-2 combines with J gene TRBJ2-7; maybe TRBD2 (5 bases). The CDR3 consists of 15 residues. Germline V gives CDR1 SGHTA, CDR2 FQGNSA. CDR3 sequence reads: CASSPGIHRIYEQHF. In DNA form, the CDR3 reads TGTGCCAGCAGCCCGGGGATACATCGAATCTACGAGCAGCACTTC.

The chain couples TRBV7-9 to TRBJ2-1, with D tentatively TRBD1 (5 bases). There are 15 residues in the CDR3. The germline V and J ends were trimmed by 0 bases and 13 bases, with 19 bases remaining between them. Germline lookup yields CDR1 SEHNR and CDR2 FQNEAQ (reference sequence). The CDR3, as DNA: TGTGCCAGCAGCTTAGCCCCTGGGGCAGCCTCCGGTCAGTTCTTC. As protein: CASSLAPGAASGQFF. Together with reference TRBV7-9 and TRBJ2-1, the CDR3 gives the full variable domain: DTGVSQNPRHKITKRGQNVTFRCDPISEHNRLYWYRQTLGQGPEFLTYFQNEAQLEKSRLLSDRFSAERPKGSFSTLEIQRTEQGDSAMYLCASSLAPGAASGQFFGPGTRLTVL.

A single count supports this clone. This chain joins TRBV7-3 and TRBJ1-1; possible D gene TRBD1, 6 bases. Germline V gene sequence: CDR1 SGHTA, CDR2 FQGTGA. The CDR3 runs to 16 residues. V lost 0 bases and J lost 5, with 16 bases in between. CDR3 bases: TGTGCCAGCAGCTTAACGTGCGGGCAGGGGCTAACTGAAGCTTTCTTT. Translation gives CASSLTCGQGLTEAFF. Supplemented by reference TRBV7-3 and TRBJ1-1, the full variable domain reads GAGVSQTPSNKVTEKGKYVELRCDPISGHTALYWYRQSLGQGPEFLIYFQGTGAADDSGLPNDRFFAVRPEGSVSTLKIQRTERGDSAVYLCASSLTCGQGLTEAFFGQGTRLTVV.

This chain connects TRBV30 to TRBJ2-3; D unresolved. Germline loops: CDR1 GTSNPN, CDR2 SVGIG (reference sequence). CDR3 length equals 15 residues. The V end was cut by 1 base, the J end by 0 bases, with 11 bases between. For the CDR3, the DNA is TGTGCCTGGAGTGGGACGGACCGGAGCACAGATACGCAGTATTTT. Protein sequence: CAWSGTDRSTDTQYF.

The chain joins TRBV14 to TRBJ2-1; D gene ambiguous. The CDR3 sequence is 12 residues long. The germline V gene encodes CDR1 SGHDN and CDR2 FVKESK. V shed 1 base and J shed 5 bases, with 3 bases lying between them. CDR3 sequence reads: CASSQVHNEQFF. The CDR3, as DNA: TGTGCCAGCAGCCAAGTACACAATGAGCAGTTCTTC.

This clone has a single count. The chain links TRBV27 to TRBJ2-1, with TRBD2 identical over 10 bases. Germline V gene sequence: CDR1 MNHEY, CDR2 SMNVEV (reference sequence). The CDR3 covers 15 residues. V lost 2 bases, J lost 6 bases, and 4 bases stayed unmatched. The CDR3 region is CASSLVASGGNEQFF. The CDR3 coding sequence is TGTGCCAGCAGTTTAGTGGCTAGCGGGGGCAATGAGCAGTTCTTC.

V and J are TRBV4-1 and TRBJ2-2, with TRBD1 matching 7 bases. Trimming removed 2 bases from V and 2 bases from J; junction bases left unmatched: 8. The germline V gene has CDR1 MGHRA and CDR2 YSYEKL. The CDR3 is 17 residues long. CDR3 nucleotides: TGCGCCAGCAGCCAAATCGACAGGGCTATAAACACCGGGGAGCTGTTTTTT. It yields the protein CASSQIDRAINTGELFF.

The V call is TRBV7-2, the J call TRBJ2-5; 7 bases line up with TRBD2. The germline V gene has CDR1 SGHTA and CDR2 FQGNSA. The CDR3 loop spans 13 amino acids. V lost 2 bases to trimming and J lost 5 bases; unmatched junction nucleotides: 2. The CDR3 here is CASSLSSGETQYF. CDR3 DNA sequence: TGTGCCAGCAGCTTAAGTAGCGGGGAGACCCAGTACTTC.

The V call is TRBV29-1, the J call TRBJ2-7, with 11 bases matching TRBD2. The germline V gene has CDR1 SQVTM and CDR2 ANQGSEA. V lost 6 bases, J lost 4 bases, and 11 bases stayed unmatched. The CDR3 length is 15 residues. CDR3 nucleotides: TGCAGCGTCCTGGAGTCTAGCGGGGGGCAGTACGAGCAGTACTTC. Amino acid sequence: CSVLESSGGQYEQYF.

The chain recombines TRBV27 with TRBJ2-1; no clear D. The germline CDR1 and CDR2 sequences are MNHEY and SMNVEV (reference sequence). V was pared by 2 bases and J by 0 bases, with 5 bases between. CDR3 size: 14 residues. CDR3 amino acids: CASSLVDSYNEQFF. CDR3 coding DNA: TGTGCCAGCAGTTTAGTTGACTCCTACAATGAGCAGTTCTTC.

Worth noting for this clone: In the same sample, other DNA sequences code for this CDR3. The J gene is TRBJ1-2, the V gene TRBV7-9, with D perhaps TRBD1 (5 bases). The germline V and J ends were trimmed by 5 bases and 8 bases, with 15 bases remaining between them. This CDR3 is 13 amino acids long. Germline CDR1 and CDR2: SEHNR and FQNEAQ (reference sequence). This CDR3 is CASSPLDTYGYTF. The CDR3 nucleotides are TGTGCCAGCAGCCCATTGGACACCTACGGCTACACCTTC.

V and J are TRBV4-2 and TRBJ2-2, with 7 bases identical to TRBD1. The CDR3 has 16 amino acids. Per germline, CDR1 LGHNA and CDR2 YNFKEQ. J lost 3 bases, V lost 3 bases, and 7 bases had no gene match. The CDR3 is CASSHLDREHTGELFF. CDR3 in DNA: TGTGCCAGCAGCCATCTCGACAGGGAGCACACCGGGGAGCTGTTTTTT.

The chain uses TRBV15 and TRBJ2-1; D possibly uses TRBD1 or TRBD2 (5 bases each). CDR3 length: 14 amino acids. Germline-derived CDR1 and CDR2 are LNHNV and YYDKDF (reference sequence). V was cut by 7 bases and J by 1 base, with 11 bases left in between. This CDR3 is CATTGTNSYNEQFF. The CDR3, as DNA: TGTGCCACCACCGGGACCAATTCCTACAATGAGCAGTTCTTC.

This clone occurred a few times. CDR3 bases: TGCAGCGTTGAGCCGACGGGGGCTACTGAAGCTTTCTTT. Translation: CSVEPTGATEAFF. V and J are TRBV29-1 and TRBJ1-1, with D tentatively TRBD1 (6 bases). Germline values: CDR1 SQVTM, CDR2 ANQGSEA. With 3 bases removed from V and 5 bases from J, the gap between germline ends came to 13 bases. This CDR3 comprises 13 residues.